This T cell receptor (beta chain) was observed in a study of cytomegalovirus exposure and HLA in healthy donors. PCR amplification relied on 60 Vbeta primers (plus 13 Jbeta primers). Profiled with immunoSEQ multiplex PCR; TCRdb holds only in-frame clones, not every one. The repertoire holds more than 130,000 clones, roughly 75% seen once, with 2% to 2.5% in the top ten. The sample holds one count of this clone. Its antigen is not identified. Study results and caveats: In an earlier analysis, in 620 or so donors, most V segments appeared productive either ~87% or ~30% of the time. There were some public TCRs occurring in many donors, but most TCR sequences were rare. An ancestry cluster, one associated with Asian ancestry, reportedly showed fewer N-insertions than the 666-donor mean in a later analysis.

CDR3 length: 15 amino acids. CDR1 and CDR2 from the germline V gene are SGHTA and FQGTGA. J lost 6 bases, V lost 5 bases, and 8 bases had no gene match. Sequencing input: PBMCs. The sequence was obtained from a man in his thirties or forties in good health and CMV-seronegative. The J gene is TRBJ1-2, the V gene TRBV7-3, with TRBD1 matching 11 bases. The CDR3 sequence: CASSPGGTGGNGYTF. The DNA for the CDR3 is TGTGCCAGCAGCCCCGGCGGGACAGGGGGTAATGGCTACACCTTC.